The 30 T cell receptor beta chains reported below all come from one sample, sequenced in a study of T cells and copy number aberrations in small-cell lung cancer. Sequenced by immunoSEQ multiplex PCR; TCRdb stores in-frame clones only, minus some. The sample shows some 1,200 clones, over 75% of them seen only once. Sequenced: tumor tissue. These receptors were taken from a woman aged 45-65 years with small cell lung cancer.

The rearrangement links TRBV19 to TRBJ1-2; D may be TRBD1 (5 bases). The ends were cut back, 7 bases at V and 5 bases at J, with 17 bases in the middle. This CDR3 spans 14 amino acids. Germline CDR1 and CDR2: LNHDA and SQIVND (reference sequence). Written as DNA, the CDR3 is TGTGCCAGTAAAGACAGTGGCAATGGATATGGCTACACCTTC. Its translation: CASKDSGNGYGYTF.

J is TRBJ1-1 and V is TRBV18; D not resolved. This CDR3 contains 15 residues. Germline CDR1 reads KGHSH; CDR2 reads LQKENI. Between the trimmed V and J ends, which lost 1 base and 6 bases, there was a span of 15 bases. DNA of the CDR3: TGTGCCAGCTCACCACTTAACCGTAAGGGTGCTGAAGCTTTCTTT. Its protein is CASSPLNRKGAEAFF.

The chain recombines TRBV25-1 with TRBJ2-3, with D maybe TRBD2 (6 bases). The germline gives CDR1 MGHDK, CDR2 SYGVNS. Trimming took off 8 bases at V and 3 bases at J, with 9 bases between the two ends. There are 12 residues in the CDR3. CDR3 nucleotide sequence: TGTGCCAGCGGGCGGGGTACAGATACGCAGTATTTT. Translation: CASGRGTDTQYF.

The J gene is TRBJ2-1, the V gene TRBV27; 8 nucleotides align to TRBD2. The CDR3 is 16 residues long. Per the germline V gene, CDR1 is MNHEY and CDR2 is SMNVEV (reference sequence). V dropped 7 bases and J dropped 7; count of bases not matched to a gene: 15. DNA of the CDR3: TGTGCCAGCACCCTAAGTAGAGCGGGAGCTGGTAATGAGCAGTTCTTC. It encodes CASTLSRAGAGNEQFF.

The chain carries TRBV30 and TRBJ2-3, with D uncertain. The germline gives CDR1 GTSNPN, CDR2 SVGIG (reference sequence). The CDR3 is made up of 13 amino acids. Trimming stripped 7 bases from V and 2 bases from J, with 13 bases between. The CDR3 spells CASVTSLTDTQYF. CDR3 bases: TGTGCCTCCGTCACTTCCCTCACAGATACGCAGTATTTT. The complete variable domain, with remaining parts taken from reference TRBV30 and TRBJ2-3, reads SQTIHQWPATLVQPVGSPLSLECTVEGTSNPNLYWYRQAAGRGLQLLFYSVGIGQISSEVPQNLSASRPQDRQFILSSKKLLLSDSGFYLCASVTSLTDTQYFGPGTRLTVL.

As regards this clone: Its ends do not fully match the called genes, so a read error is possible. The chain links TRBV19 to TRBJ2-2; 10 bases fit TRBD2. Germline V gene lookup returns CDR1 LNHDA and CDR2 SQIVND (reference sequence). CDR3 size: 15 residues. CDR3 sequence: CATLRWTSGTGELFF. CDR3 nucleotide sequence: TGTGCCACCCTGAGGTGGACTAGCGGAACCGGGGAGTTGTTTTTT.

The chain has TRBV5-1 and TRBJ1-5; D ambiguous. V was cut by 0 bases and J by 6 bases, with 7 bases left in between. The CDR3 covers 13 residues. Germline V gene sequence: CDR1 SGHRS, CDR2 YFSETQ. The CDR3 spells CASSLASGQPQHF. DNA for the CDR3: TGCGCCAGCAGCTTGGCCTCGGGTCAGCCCCAGCATTTT.

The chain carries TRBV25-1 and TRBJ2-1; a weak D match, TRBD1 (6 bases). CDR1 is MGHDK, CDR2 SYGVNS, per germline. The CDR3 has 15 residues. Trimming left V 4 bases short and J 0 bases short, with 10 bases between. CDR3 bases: TGTGCCAGCAGTGCGGACAGCAACTCCTACAATGAGCAGTTCTTC. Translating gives CASSADSNSYNEQFF.

As DNA, the CDR3 is TGTGCCAGCACCCCCACGACTAGAGGGGATGAGCAGTTCTTC. Translation: CASTPTTRGDEQFF. The chain employs TRBV6-5 and TRBJ2-1; the D gene is possibly TRBD2 (6 bases). Germline CDR1 reads MNHEY; CDR2 reads SVGAGI. There are 14 residues in the CDR3. Between the trimmed V and J ends, which lost 7 bases and 8 bases, there was a span of 18 bases.

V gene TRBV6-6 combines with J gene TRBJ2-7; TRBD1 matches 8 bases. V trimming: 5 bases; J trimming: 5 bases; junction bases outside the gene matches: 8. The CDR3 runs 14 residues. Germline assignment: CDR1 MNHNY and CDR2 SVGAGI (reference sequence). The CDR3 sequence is CASSGLDRVHEQYF. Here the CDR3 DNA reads TGTGCCAGCAGTGGTCTGGACAGGGTCCACGAGCAGTACTTC.

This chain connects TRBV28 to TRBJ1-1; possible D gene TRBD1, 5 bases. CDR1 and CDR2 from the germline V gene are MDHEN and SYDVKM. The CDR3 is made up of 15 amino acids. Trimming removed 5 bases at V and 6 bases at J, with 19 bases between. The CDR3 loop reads CASSRFGTVASEAFF. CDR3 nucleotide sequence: TGTGCCAGCAGTCGTTTTGGGACCGTGGCCTCTGAAGCTTTCTTT. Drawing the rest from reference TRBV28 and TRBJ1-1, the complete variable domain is DVKVTQSSRYLVKRTGEKVFLECVQDMDHENMFWYRQDPGLGLRLIYFSYDVKMKEKGDIPEGYSVSREKKERFSLILESASTNQTSMYLCASSRFGTVASEAFFGQGTRLTVV.

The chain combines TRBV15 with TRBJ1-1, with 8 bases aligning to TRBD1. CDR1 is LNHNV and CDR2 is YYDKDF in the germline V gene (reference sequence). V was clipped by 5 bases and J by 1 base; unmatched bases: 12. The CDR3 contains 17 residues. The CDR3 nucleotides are TGTGCCACCAGCTTCACCCCAGGGGGCGGTGGGAACACTGAAGCTTTCTTT. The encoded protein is CATSFTPGGGGNTEAFF.

The DNA for the CDR3 is TGTGCCAGTACCTCCGGACAGAACTATGGCTACACCTTC. Amino acid sequence: CASTSGQNYGYTF. The chain employs TRBV19 and TRBJ1-2, with D perhaps matching TRBD1 (6 bases). CDR1 and CDR2 (germline): LNHDA, SQIVND (reference sequence). The CDR3 totals 13 residues. Between the trimmed V and J ends, which lost 7 bases and 2 bases, there was a span of 11 bases.

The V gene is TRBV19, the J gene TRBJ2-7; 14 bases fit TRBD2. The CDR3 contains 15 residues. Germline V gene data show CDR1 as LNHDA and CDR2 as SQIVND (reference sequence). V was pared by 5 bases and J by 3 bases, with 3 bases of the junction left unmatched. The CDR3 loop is CASSLGTSGSYEQYF. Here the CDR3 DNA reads TGTGCCAGTAGTCTCGGGACTAGCGGGAGCTACGAGCAGTACTTC.

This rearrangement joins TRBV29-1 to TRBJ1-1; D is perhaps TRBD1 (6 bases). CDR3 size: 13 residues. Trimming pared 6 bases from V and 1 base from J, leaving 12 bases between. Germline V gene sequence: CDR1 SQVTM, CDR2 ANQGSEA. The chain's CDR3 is CSVVGGWNTEAFF. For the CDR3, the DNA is TGCAGCGTAGTTGGGGGCTGGAACACTGAAGCTTTCTTT.

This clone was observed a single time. This CDR3 is CASSLSGEDEQFF. The CDR3 DNA is TGTGCCAGCAGCCTGTCGGGGGAGGATGAGCAGTTCTTC. The V call is TRBV28, the J call TRBJ2-1; TRBD2 is a possible D gene (6 bases). The CDR3 sequence is 13 residues long. CDR1 is MDHEN and CDR2 is SYDVKM in the germline V gene. Trimming cost V 6 bases and J 8 bases, with 14 bases left between them. Full variable domain (outside the CDR3, taken from reference TRBV28 and TRBJ2-1): DVKVTQSSRYLVKRTGEKVFLECVQDMDHENMFWYRQDPGLGLRLIYFSYDVKMKEKGDIPEGYSVSREKKERFSLILESASTNQTSMYLCASSLSGEDEQFFGPGTRLTVL.

The CDR3 reads CASCARSGNTIYF. The CDR3 nucleotides read TGTGCCAGCTGCGCACGCTCTGGAAACACCATATATTTT. V usage is TRBV6-1 and J usage is TRBJ1-3, with D hard to call. CDR3 length equals 13 residues. Trimming removed 8 bases from V and 0 bases from J, with 8 bases in between. Germline V gene sequence: CDR1 MNHNS, CDR2 SASEGT.

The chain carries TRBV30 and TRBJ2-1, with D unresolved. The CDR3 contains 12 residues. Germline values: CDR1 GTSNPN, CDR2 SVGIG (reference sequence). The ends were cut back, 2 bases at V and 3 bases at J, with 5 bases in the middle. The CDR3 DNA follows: TGTGCCTGGAGTCCTCGCTACAATGAGCAGTTCTTC. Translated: CAWSPRYNEQFF.

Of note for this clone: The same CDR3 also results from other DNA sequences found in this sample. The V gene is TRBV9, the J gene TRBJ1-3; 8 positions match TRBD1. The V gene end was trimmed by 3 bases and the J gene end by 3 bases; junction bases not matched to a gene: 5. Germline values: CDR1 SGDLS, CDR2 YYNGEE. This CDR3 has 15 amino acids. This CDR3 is CASSASTGVGNTIYF. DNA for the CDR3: TGTGCCAGCAGCGCGTCGACAGGGGTTGGAAACACCATATATTTT.

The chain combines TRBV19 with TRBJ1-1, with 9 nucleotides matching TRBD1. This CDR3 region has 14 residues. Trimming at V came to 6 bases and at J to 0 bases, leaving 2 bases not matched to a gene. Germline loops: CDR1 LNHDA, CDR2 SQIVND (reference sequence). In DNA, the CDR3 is TGTGCCAGTAGAGGGACAGGGCTGAACACTGAAGCTTTCTTT. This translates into CASRGTGLNTEAFF.

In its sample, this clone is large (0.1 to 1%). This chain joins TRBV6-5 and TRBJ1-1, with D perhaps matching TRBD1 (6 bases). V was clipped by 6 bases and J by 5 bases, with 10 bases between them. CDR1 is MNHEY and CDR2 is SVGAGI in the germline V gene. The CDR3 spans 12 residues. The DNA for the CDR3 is TGTGCCAGCAGGAAAGGGGGGACTGAAGCTTTCTTT. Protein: CASRKGGTEAFF.

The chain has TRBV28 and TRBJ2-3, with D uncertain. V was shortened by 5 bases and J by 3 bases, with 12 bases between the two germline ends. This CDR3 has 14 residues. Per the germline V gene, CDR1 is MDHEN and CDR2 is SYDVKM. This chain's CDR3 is CASSPGGVTDTQYF. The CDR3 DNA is TGTGCCAGCAGTCCCGGTGGAGTTACAGATACGCAGTATTTT. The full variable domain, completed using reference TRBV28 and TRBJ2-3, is DVKVTQSSRYLVKRTGEKVFLECVQDMDHENMFWYRQDPGLGLRLIYFSYDVKMKEKGDIPEGYSVSREKKERFSLILESASTNQTSMYLCASSPGGVTDTQYFGPGTRLTVL.

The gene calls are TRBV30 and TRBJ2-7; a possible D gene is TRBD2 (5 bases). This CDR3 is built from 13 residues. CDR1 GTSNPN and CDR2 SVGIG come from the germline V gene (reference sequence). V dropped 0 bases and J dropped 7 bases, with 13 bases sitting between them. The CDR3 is CAWSVLTSGEQYF. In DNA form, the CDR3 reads TGTGCCTGGAGTGTACTTACATCGGGGGAGCAGTACTTC.

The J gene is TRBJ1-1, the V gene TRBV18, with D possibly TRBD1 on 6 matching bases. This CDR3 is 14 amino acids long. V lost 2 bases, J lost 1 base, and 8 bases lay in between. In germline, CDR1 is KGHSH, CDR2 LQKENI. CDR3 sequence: CASSPGGWNTEAFF. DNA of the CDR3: TGTGCCAGCTCACCAGGGGGCTGGAACACTGAAGCTTTCTTT.

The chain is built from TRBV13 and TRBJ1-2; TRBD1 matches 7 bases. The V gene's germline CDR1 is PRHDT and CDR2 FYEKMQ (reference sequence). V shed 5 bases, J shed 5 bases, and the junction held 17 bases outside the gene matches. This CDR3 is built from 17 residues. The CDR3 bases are TGTGCCAGCAGCGAACGTGGGACAGCCCACTTCATATATGGCTACACCTTC. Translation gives CASSERGTAHFIYGYTF.

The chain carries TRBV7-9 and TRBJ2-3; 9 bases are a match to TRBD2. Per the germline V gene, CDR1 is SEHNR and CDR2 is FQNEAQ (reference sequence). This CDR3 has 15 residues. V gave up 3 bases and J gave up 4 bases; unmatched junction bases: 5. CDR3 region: CASSFSSGSSDTQYF. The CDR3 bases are TGTGCCAGCAGCTTCAGTAGCGGGAGTTCAGATACGCAGTATTTT.

This CDR3 is CASNQQGTPYGYTF. CDR3 sequence (DNA): TGTGCCAGCAATCAACAGGGAACACCCTATGGCTACACCTTC. V usage is TRBV28 and J usage is TRBJ1-2; possibly TRBD1 for D (6 bases). Germline V gives CDR1 MDHEN, CDR2 SYDVKM. This CDR3 is built from 14 residues. V shed 7 bases and J shed 4 bases, with 16 bases lying between them.

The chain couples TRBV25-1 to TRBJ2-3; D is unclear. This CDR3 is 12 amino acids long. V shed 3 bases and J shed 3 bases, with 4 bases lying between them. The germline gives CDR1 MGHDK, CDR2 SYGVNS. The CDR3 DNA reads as TGTGCCAGCAGTGACCGAACAGATACGCAGTATTTT. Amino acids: CASSDRTDTQYF. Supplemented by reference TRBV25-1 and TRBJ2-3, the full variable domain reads EADIYQTPRYLVIGTGKKITLECSQTMGHDKMYWYQQDPGMELHLIHYSYGVNSTEKGDLSSESTVSRIRTEHFPLTLESARPSHTSQYLCASSDRTDTQYFGPGTRLTVL.

CDR3 region: CAWDHQGSLNQPQHF. The CDR3, as DNA: TGTGCCTGGGATCATCAGGGGTCACTCAATCAGCCCCAGCATTTT. The chain uses TRBV30 and TRBJ1-5; possible D gene TRBD1, 6 bases. The length of the CDR3 is 15 residues. CDR1 and CDR2 (germline): GTSNPN, SVGIG (reference sequence). V lost 5 bases, J lost 3 bases, and 17 bases lay in between.

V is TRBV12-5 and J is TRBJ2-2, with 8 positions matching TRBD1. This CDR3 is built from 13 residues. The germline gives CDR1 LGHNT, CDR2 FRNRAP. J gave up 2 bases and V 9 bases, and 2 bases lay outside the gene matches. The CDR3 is CASGTGNTGELFF. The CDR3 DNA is TGTGCTAGCGGGACAGGCAACACCGGGGAGCTGTTTTTT.